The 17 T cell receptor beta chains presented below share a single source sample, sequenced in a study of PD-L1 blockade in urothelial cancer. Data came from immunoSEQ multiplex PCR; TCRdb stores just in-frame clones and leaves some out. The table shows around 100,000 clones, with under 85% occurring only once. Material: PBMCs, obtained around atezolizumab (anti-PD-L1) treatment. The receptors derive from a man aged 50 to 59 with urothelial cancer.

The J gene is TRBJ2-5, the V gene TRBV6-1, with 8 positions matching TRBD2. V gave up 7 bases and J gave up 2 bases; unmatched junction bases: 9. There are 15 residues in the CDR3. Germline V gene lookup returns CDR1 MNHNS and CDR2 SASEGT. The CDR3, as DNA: TGTGCCAGCACCCCGGGACTAGTGGGACAAGAGACCCAGTACTTC. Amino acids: CASTPGLVGQETQYF.

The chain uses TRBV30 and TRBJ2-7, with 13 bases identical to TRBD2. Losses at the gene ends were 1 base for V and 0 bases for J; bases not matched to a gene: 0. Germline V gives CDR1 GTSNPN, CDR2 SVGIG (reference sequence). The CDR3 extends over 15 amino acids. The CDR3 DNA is TGTGCCTGGAGTGGGACTAGCGGGAGCTCCTACGAGCAGTACTTC. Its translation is CAWSGTSGSSYEQYF.

In nucleotides, the CDR3 is TGTGCCAGCAGTACCCTGGGAGGGTTGAACGAAAAACTGTTTTTT. The encoded protein is CASSTLGGLNEKLFF. The chain couples TRBV2 to TRBJ1-4; D ambiguous. The CDR3 has 15 residues. V lost 5 bases and J 8 bases, leaving 18 bases between the germline ends. Germline V gives CDR1 SNHLY, CDR2 FYNNEI.

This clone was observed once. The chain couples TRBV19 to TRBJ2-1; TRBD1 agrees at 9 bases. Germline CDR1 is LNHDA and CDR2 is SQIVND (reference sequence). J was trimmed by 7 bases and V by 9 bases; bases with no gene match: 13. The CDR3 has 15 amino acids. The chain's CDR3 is CASGTPGQGGNEQFF. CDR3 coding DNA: TGTGCCAGCGGGACACCGGGACAGGGTGGGAATGAGCAGTTCTTC. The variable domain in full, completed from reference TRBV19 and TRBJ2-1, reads DGGITQSPKYLFRKEGQNVTLSCEQNLNHDAMYWYRQDPGQGLRLIYYSQIVNDFQKGDIAEGYSVSREKKESFPLTVTSAQKNPTAFYLCASGTPGQGGNEQFFGPGTRLTVL.

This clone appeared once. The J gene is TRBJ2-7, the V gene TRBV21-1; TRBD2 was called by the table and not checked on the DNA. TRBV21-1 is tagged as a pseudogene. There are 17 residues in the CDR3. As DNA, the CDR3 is TGTGCCAGCAGCACCCAAGGGACTAGCGGGGGGGGCTACGAGCAGTACTTC. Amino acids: CASSTQGTSGGGYEQYF.

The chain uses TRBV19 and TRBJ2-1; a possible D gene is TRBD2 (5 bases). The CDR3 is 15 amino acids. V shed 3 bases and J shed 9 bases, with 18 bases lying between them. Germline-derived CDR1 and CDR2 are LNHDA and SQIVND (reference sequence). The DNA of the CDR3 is TGTGCCAGTAGTATCCGGTCGGGCCGGGAAGCTGAGCAGTTCTTC. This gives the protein CASSIRSGREAEQFF.

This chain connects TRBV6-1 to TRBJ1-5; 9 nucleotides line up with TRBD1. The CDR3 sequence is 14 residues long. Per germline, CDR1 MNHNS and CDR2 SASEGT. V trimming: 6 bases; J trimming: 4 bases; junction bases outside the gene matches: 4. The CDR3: CASRAGTGNQPQHF. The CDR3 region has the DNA TGTGCCAGCAGAGCCGGGACAGGGAATCAGCCCCAGCATTTT.

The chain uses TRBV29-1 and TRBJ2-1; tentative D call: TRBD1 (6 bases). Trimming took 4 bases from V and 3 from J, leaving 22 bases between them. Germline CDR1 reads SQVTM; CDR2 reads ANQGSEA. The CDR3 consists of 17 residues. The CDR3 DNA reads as TGCAGCGTTGGGCCCCCTTTAACAGGGCACATCTACAATGAGCAGTTCTTC. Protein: CSVGPPLTGHIYNEQFF.

The CDR3 DNA reads TGTGCCAGCTCACAGGGAACCAAAAACATTCAGTACTTC. Translated, it gives CASSQGTKNIQYF. The rearrangement joins TRBV28 to TRBJ2-4; tentative D call: TRBD1 (6 bases). CDR1 and CDR2 (germline): MDHEN, SYDVKM. Deletions cut 8 bases from V and 2 bases from J, with 10 bases between. There are 13 residues in the CDR3.

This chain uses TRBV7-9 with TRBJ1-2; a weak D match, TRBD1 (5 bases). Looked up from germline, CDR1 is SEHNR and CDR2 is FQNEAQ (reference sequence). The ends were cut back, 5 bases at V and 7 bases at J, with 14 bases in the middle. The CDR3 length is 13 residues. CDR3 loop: CASSPDSRVGYTF. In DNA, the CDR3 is TGTGCCAGCAGCCCCGATAGCAGGGTTGGCTACACCTTC.

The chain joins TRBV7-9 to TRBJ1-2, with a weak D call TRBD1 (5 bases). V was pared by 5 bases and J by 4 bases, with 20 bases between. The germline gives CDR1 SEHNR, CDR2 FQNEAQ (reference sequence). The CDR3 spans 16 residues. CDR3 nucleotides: TGTGCCAGCAGCCCGGGGGGAGGACCTCAGGGCTATGGCTACACCTTC. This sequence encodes CASSPGGGPQGYGYTF.

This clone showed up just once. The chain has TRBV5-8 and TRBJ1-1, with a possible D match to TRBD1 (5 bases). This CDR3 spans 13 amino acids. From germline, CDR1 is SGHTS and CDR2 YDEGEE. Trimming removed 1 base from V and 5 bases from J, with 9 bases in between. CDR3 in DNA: TGTGCCAGCAGCTTGTGGGGGGAGACTGAAGCTTTCTTT. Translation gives CASSLWGETEAFF.

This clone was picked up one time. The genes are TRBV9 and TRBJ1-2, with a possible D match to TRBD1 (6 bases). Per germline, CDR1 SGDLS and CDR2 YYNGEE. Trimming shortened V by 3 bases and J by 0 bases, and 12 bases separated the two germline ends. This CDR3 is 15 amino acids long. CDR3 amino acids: CASSEDSDTNYGYTF. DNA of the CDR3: TGTGCCAGCAGCGAGGACAGCGATACTAACTATGGCTACACCTTC.

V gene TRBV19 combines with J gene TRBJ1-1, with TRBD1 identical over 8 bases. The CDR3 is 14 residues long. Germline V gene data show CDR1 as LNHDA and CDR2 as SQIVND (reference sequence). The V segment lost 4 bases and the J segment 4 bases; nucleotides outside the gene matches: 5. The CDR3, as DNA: TGTGCCAGTAGTAAAACGGACAGGGCCACTGAAGCTTTCTTT. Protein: CASSKTDRATEAFF.

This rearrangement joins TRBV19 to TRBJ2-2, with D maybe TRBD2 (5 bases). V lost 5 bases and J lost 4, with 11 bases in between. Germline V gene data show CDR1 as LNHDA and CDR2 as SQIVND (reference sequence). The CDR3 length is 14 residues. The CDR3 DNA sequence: TGTGCCAGTAGTCAAAAGCGGACCACCGGGGAGCTGTTTTTT. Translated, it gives CASSQKRTTGELFF.

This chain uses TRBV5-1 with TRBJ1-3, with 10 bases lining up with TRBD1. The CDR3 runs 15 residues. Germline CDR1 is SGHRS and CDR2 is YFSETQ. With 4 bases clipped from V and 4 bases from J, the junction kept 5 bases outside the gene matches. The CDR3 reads CASSRGTGEGNTIYF. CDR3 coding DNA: TGCGCCAGCAGCCGGGGGACAGGGGAAGGAAACACCATATATTTT.

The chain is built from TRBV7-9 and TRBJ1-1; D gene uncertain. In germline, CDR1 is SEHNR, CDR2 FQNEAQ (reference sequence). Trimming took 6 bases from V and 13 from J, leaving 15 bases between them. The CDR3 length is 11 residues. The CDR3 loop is CASRSESGVFF. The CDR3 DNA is TGTGCCAGCAGATCGGAATCGGGTGTTTTCTTT.